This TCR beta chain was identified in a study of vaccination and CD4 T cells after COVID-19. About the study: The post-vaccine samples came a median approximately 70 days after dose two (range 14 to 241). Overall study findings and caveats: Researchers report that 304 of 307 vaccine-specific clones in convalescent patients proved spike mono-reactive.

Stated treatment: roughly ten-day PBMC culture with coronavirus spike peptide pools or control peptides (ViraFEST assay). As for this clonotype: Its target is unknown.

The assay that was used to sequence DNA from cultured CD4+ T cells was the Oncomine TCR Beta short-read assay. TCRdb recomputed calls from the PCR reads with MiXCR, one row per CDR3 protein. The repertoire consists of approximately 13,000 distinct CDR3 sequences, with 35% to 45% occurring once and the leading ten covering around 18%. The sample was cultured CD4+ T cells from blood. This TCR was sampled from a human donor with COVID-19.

CDR3 amino acids: CAISESLGGAGTRSTDTQYF. The CDR3, as DNA: TGTGCCATCAGTGAGTCCCTCGGGGGAGCCGGGACTAGAAGCACAGATACGCAGTATTTT. The J gene is TRBJ2-3, the V gene TRBV10-3, with TRBD2 identical over 8 bases. Germline V gives CDR1 ENHRY, CDR2 SYGVKD. The CDR3 totals 20 residues. V trimming: 0 bases; J trimming: 0 bases; junction bases outside the gene matches: 14.